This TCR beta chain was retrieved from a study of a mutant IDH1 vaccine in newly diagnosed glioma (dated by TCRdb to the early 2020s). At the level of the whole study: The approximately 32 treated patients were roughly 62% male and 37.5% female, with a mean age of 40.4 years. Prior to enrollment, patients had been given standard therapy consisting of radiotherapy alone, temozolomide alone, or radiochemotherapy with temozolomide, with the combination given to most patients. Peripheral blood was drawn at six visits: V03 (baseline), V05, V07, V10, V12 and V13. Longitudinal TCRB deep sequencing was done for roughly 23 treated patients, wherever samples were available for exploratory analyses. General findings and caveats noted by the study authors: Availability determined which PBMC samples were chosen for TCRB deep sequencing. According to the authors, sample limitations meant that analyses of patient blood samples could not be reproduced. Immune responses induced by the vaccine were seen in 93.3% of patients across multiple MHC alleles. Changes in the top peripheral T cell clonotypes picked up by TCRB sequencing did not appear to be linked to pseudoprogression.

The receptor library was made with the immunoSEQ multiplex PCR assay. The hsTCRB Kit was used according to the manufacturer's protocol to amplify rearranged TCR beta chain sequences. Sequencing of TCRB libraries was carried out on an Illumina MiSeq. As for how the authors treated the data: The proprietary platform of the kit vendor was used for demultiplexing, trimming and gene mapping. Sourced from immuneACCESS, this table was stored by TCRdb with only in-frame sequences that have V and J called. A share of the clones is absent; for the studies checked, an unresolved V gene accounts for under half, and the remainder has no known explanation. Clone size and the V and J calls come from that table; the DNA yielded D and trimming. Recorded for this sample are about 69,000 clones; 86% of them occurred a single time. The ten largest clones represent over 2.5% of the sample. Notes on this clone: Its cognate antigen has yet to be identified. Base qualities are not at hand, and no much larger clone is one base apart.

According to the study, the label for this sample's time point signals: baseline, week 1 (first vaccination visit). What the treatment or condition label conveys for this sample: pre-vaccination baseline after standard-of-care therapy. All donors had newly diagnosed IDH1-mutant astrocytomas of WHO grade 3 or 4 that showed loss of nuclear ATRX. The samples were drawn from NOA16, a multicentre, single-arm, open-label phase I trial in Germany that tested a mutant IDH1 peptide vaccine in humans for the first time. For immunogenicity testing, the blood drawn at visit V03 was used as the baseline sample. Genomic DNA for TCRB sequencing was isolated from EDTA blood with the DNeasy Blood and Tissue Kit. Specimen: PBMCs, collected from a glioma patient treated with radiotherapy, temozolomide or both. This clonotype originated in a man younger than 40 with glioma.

CDR3 loop: CASRSSGSRQYF. The DNA sequence is as follows: TGTGCCAGCAGGTCCTCAGGGTCTCGGCAGTACTTC. The V and J segments used are TRBV6-5 and TRBJ2-7; the best D guess is TRBD1, with 5 bases matching. V loses 6 bases, J loses 9 bases, and the germline ends lie 15 bases apart. The CDR3, from cysteine to phenylalanine, totals 12 residues. Only the CDR3 portion is preserved as DNA: 36 bases, with reading frame beginning at the first base. CDR1 and CDR2, looked up from the germline V gene, are MNHEY and SVGAGI.